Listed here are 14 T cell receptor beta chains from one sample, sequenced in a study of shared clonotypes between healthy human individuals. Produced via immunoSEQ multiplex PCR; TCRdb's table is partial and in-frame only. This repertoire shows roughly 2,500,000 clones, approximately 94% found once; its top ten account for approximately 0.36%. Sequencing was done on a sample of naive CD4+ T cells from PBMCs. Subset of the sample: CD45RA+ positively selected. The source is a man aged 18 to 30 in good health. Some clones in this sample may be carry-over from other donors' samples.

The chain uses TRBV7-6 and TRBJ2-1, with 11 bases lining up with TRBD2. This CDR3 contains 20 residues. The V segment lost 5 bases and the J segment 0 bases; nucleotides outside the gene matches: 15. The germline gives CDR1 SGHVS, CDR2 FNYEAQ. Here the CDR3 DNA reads TGTGCCAGCAGCACCCTACTAGCGGGAGTGGGCCAGAGCTCCTACAATGAGCAGTTCTTC. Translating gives CASSTLLAGVGQSSYNEQFF.

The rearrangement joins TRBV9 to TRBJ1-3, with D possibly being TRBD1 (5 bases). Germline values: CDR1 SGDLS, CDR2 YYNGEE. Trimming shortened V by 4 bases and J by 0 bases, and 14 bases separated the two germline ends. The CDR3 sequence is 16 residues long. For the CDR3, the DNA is TGTGCCAGCAGCCTCTCGGGACCGAGCTCTGGAAACACCATATATTTT. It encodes CASSLSGPSSGNTIYF.

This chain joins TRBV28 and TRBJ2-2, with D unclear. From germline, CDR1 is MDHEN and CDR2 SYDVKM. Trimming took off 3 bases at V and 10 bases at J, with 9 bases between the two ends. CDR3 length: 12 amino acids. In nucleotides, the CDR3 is TGTGCCAGCAGTTTTGGCCGGGCGGAGCTGTTTTTT. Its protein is CASSFGRAELFF.

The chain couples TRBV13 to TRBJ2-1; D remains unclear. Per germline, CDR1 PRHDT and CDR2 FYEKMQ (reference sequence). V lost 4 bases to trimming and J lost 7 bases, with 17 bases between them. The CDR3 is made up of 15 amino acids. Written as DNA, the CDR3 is TGTGCCAGCAGCTCGATTCGGCGGAAGGGAAATGAGCAGTTCTTC. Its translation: CASSSIRRKGNEQFF.

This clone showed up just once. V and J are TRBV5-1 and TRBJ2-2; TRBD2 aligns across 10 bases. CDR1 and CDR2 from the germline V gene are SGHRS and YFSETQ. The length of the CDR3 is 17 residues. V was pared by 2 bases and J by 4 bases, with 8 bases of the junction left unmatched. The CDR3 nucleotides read TGCGCCAGCAGCTTTCCTAGCGGGAGAGTTGGCACCGGGGAGCTGTTTTTT. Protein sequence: CASSFPSGRVGTGELFF.

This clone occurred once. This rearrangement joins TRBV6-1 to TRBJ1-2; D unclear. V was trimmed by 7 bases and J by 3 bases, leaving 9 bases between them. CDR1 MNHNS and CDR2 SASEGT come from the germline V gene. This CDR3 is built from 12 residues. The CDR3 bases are TGTGCCAGCAAGGGCGGCGACTATGGCTACACCTTC. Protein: CASKGGDYGYTF.

Here the CDR3 reads CASSPGAVAGTYNEQFF. The CDR3 nucleotides read TGTGCCAGCTCACCAGGGGCCGTGGCGGGGACATACAATGAGCAGTTCTTC. The chain carries TRBV18 and TRBJ2-1, with D perhaps assigned TRBD1 or TRBD2 (6 bases each). This CDR3 has 17 residues. V dropped 2 bases and J dropped 4 bases, with 18 bases sitting between them. Germline assignment: CDR1 KGHSH and CDR2 LQKENI.

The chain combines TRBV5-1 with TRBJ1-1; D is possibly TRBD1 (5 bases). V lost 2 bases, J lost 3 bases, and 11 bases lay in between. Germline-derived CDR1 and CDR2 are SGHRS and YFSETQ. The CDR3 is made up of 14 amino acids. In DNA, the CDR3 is TGCGCCAGCAGCTTAGGAGGGGAAGACACTGAAGCTTTCTTT. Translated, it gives CASSLGGEDTEAFF.

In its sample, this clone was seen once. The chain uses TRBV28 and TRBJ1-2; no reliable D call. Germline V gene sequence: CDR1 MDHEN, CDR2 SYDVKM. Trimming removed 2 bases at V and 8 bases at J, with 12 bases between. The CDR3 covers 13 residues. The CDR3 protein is CASSLLHSLGYTF. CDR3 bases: TGTGCCAGCAGTTTACTTCACAGTCTGGGCTACACCTTC.

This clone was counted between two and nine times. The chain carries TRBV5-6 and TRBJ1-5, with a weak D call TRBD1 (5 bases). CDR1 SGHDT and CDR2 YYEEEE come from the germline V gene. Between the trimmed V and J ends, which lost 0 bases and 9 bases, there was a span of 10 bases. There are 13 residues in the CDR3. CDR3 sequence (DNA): TGTGCCAGCAGCTTGGGGCAGAGGGGGCCCCAGCATTTT. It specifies CASSLGQRGPQHF. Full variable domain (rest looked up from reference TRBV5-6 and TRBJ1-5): DAGVTQSPTHLIKTRGQQVTLRCSPKSGHDTVSWYQQALGQGPQFIFQYYEEEERQRGNFPDRFSGHQFPNYSSELNVNALLLGDSALYLCASSLGQRGPQHFGDGTRLSIL.

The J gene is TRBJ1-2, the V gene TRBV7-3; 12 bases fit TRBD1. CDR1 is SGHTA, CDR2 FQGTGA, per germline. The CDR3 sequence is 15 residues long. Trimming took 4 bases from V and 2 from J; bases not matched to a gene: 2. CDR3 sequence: CASSSGTGGNYGYTF. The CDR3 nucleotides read TGTGCCAGCAGCTCAGGGACAGGGGGCAACTATGGCTACACCTTC.

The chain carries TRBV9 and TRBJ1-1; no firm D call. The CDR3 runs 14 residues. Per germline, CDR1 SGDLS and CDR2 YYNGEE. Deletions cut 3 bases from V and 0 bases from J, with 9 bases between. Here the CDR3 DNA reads TGTGCCAGCAGCGCCACCGCCATGAACACTGAAGCTTTCTTT. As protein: CASSATAMNTEAFF. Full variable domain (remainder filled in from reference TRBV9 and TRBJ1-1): DSGVTQTPKHLITATGQRVTLRCSPRSGDLSVYWYQQSLDQGLQFLIQYYNGEERAKGNILERFSAQQFPDLHSELNLSSLELGDSALYFCASSATAMNTEAFFGQGTRLTVV.

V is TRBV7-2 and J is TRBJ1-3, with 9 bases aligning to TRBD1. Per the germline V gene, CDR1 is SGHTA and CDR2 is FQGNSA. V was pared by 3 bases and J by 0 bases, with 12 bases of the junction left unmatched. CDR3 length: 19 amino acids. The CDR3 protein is CASSFRGTGLESSGNTIYF. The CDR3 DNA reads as TGTGCCAGCAGCTTCCGCGGGACAGGGCTAGAAAGCTCTGGAAACACCATATATTTT.

CDR3 in DNA: TGTGCCAGCAGCCCGGGGATAGCGGGAGTGGGCACCGGGGAGCTGTTTTTT. Residues: CASSPGIAGVGTGELFF. V usage is TRBV7-8 and J usage is TRBJ2-2, with TRBD2 identical over 9 bases. Germline lookup yields CDR1 SGHVS and CDR2 FQNEAQ. V dropped 5 bases and J dropped 4; count of bases not matched to a gene: 11. The CDR3 is 17 amino acids.